These 26 T cell receptor beta chains originate from one sample sequenced in a study of blood T cell repertoires in COVID-19. Some clones are missing from TCRdb's copy, which holds only in-frame ones; the method was immunoSEQ multiplex PCR. The sample shows over 50,000 clones, over 70% of them seen only once. Sequencing was carried out using peripheral blood. These receptors came from a human donor with active or convalescent COVID-19. The donor label of this sample is uncertain.

The chain carries TRBV19 and TRBJ1-1, with D perhaps matching TRBD1 (5 bases). V lost 3 bases and J lost 6, with 11 bases in between. This CDR3 is 13 amino acids long. CDR1 is LNHDA, CDR2 SQIVND, per germline (reference sequence). In nucleotides, the CDR3 is TGTGCCAGTAGTATCGACAGTGGGCCTGAAGCTTTCTTT. Translated: CASSIDSGPEAFF.

Worth noting for this clone: Relative to the germline gene, one junction end is altered; a read error may explain this. The rearrangement links TRBV28 to TRBJ1-2; 9 bases line up with TRBD1. CDR3 size: 13 residues. Germline values: CDR1 MDHEN, CDR2 SYDVKM. CDR3 in amino acids: CASSQPGTGYYTF. The CDR3 DNA sequence: TGTGCCAGCAGCCAACCCGGGACAGGGTACTACACCTTT.

Regarding this clone: Other nucleotide sequences in the sample specify the same CDR3. This chain uses TRBV4-2 with TRBJ2-3; the match to TRBD2 covers 13 bases. Trimming at V came to 4 bases and at J to 6 bases, leaving 4 bases not matched to a gene. The CDR3 has 15 amino acids. CDR1 is LGHNA, CDR2 YNFKEQ, per germline. CDR3 bases: TGTGCCAGCAGCCCAGGACTAGCGGGAGTGGATACGCAGTATTTT. It yields the protein CASSPGLAGVDTQYF.

The chain couples TRBV27 to TRBJ2-2; D is unresolved. V was shortened by 2 bases and J by 1 base, with 11 bases between the two germline ends. Looked up from germline, CDR1 is MNHEY and CDR2 is SMNVEV (reference sequence). CDR3 length: 16 residues. The CDR3 region is CASSLRRQENTGELFF. The DNA of the CDR3 is TGTGCCAGCAGTTTACGACGGCAGGAGAACACCGGGGAGCTGTTTTTT.

The V call is TRBV6-1, the J call TRBJ2-1; perhaps TRBD1 as D (5 bases). This CDR3 is 17 amino acids long. Per the germline V gene, CDR1 is MNHNS and CDR2 is SASEGT. Between the trimmed V and J ends, which lost 2 bases and 0 bases, there was a span of 14 bases. The CDR3 sequence: CASSELWGVSSYNEQFF. As DNA, the CDR3 is TGTGCCAGCAGTGAACTGTGGGGCGTCAGCTCCTACAATGAGCAGTTCTTC.

This clone has only a few counts. The chain joins TRBV4-2 to TRBJ2-7; 7 bases match TRBD2. The V and J ends lost 0 bases and 5 bases, in that order; junction bases with no gene match: 13. CDR1 is LGHNA, CDR2 YNFKEQ, per germline. This CDR3 contains 17 residues. Here the CDR3 DNA reads TGTGCCAGCAGCCAAGATCGCGCGGAGCGGGATCCCAACGAGCAGTACTTC. Its protein is CASSQDRAERDPNEQYF.

The genes are TRBV30 and TRBJ2-7, with D perhaps TRBD2 (6 bases). V was trimmed by 5 bases and J by 8 bases, leaving 19 bases between them. Germline V gene lookup returns CDR1 GTSNPN and CDR2 SVGIG (reference sequence). The length of the CDR3 is 13 residues. CDR3 in amino acids: CAWGAGLDLKQYF. In DNA, the CDR3 is TGTGCCTGGGGGGCGGGGCTCGATTTGAAGCAGTACTTC.

The chain recombines TRBV11-1 with TRBJ2-1; unclear D gene. The germline gives CDR1 SGHAT, CDR2 FQDESV (reference sequence). The CDR3 covers 12 residues. Trimming stripped 0 bases from V and 7 bases from J, with 4 bases between. The CDR3 sequence is CASSLASNEQFF. DNA of the CDR3: TGTGCCAGCAGCTTAGCTTCTAATGAGCAGTTCTTC.

The chain recombines TRBV29-1 with TRBJ2-2; D gene unclear. The germline V gene encodes CDR1 SQVTM and CDR2 ANQGSEA. The V and J ends lost 8 bases and 4 bases respectively, with 20 bases between them. The CDR3 runs 15 residues. CDR3 protein: CSSSPPEIPTGELFF. CDR3 nucleotides: TGCAGCTCCTCTCCTCCGGAGATCCCCACCGGGGAGCTGTTTTTT.

This clone showed up just once. The chain couples TRBV28 to TRBJ2-7, with D tentatively TRBD1 (6 bases). The germline V gene encodes CDR1 MDHEN and CDR2 SYDVKM. CDR3 size: 13 residues. The V and J ends lost 2 bases and 3 bases respectively, with 8 bases between them. CDR3 nucleotides: TGTGCCAGCAGTTTAGGGGACATCTACGAGCAGTACTTC. Translated, it gives CASSLGDIYEQYF.

The chain is built from TRBV10-3 and TRBJ2-7, with 7 nucleotides matching TRBD2. V gave up 4 bases and J gave up 0 bases; unmatched junction bases: 6. Germline loops: CDR1 ENHRY, CDR2 SYGVKD. The CDR3 is made up of 15 amino acids. The CDR3 here is CAISASGGSSYEQYF. The DNA of the CDR3 is TGTGCCATCAGTGCCTCGGGCGGGAGCTCCTACGAGCAGTACTTC.

The chain is built from TRBV2 and TRBJ1-1; D is unclear. Per the germline V gene, CDR1 is SNHLY and CDR2 is FYNNEI. The CDR3 contains 12 residues. V was cut by 5 bases and J by 4 bases, with 8 bases left in between. CDR3 DNA: TGTGCCAGCAGTCGGCGGATCACTGAAGCTTTCTTT. Its protein is CASSRRITEAFF.

The V gene is TRBV5-1, the J gene TRBJ2-5; 7 nucleotides match TRBD2. Germline V gene data show CDR1 as SGHRS and CDR2 as YFSETQ. J lost 5 bases, V lost 6 bases, and 7 bases had no gene match. This CDR3 spans 13 amino acids. For the CDR3, the DNA is TGCGCCAGCAAACGCGGGAGCGGGGAGACCCAGTACTTC. This gives the protein CASKRGSGETQYF. Filled out from reference TRBV5-1 and TRBJ2-5, the complete variable domain reads KAGVTQTPRYLIKTRGQQVTLSCSPISGHRSVSWYQQTPGQGLQFLFEYFSETQRNKGNFPGRFSGRQFSNSRSEMNVSTLELGDSALYLCASKRGSGETQYFGPGTRLLVL.

The rearrangement links TRBV10-3 to TRBJ1-2; D unclear. V was cut by 8 bases and J by 0 bases, with 7 bases left in between. Germline CDR1 and CDR2: ENHRY and SYGVKD. The CDR3 sequence is 12 residues long. The CDR3 is CAISLSNYGYTF. The CDR3 nucleotides are TGTGCCATCTCTTTATCTAACTATGGCTACACCTTC.

V is TRBV6-2 or TRBV6-3 and J is TRBJ2-5; TRBD2 matches 9 bases. Germline CDR1 reads MNHEY; CDR2 reads SVGEGT. This CDR3 is built from 16 residues. J gave up 5 bases and V 0 bases, and 7 bases lay outside the gene matches. CDR3 loop: CASSYSRGRARETQYF. CDR3 in DNA: TGTGCCAGCAGTTACTCCCGCGGGAGGGCCCGGGAGACCCAGTACTTC.

The V and J genes are TRBV4-2 and TRBJ2-5; 7 positions agree with TRBD2. Per the germline V gene, CDR1 is LGHNA and CDR2 is YNFKEQ. The V gene end was trimmed by 1 base and the J gene end by 5 bases; junction bases not matched to a gene: 7. The CDR3 covers 15 residues. As DNA, the CDR3 is TGTGCCAGCAGCCAAGTCCAGCGGGGTCGGGAGACCCAGTACTTC. Protein: CASSQVQRGRETQYF.

V usage is TRBV5-4 and J usage is TRBJ2-2, with 10 bases lining up with TRBD2. Germline values: CDR1 SGHNT, CDR2 YYREEE (reference sequence). CDR3 length equals 15 residues. V lost 4 bases to trimming and J lost 5 bases; unmatched junction nucleotides: 5. CDR3 sequence: CASSMGLALTGELFF. CDR3 DNA sequence: TGTGCCAGCAGCATGGGACTAGCGTTGACCGGGGAGCTGTTTTTT.

V gene TRBV18 combines with J gene TRBJ2-1, with 11 bases fitting TRBD2. CDR1 KGHSH and CDR2 LQKENI come from the germline V gene. Germline trimming cut 3 bases from V and 5 bases from J; bases unmatched to any gene: 9. The CDR3 consists of 17 residues. The CDR3 nucleotides read TGTGCCAGCTCACCTTCGACTGTAGCGGGAGGGCACAATGAGCAGTTCTTC. Amino acids: CASSPSTVAGGHNEQFF.

In nucleotides, the CDR3 is TGTGCCAGCAGTCCCCCGGACAGACGGAATGAAAAACTGTTTTTT. This sequence encodes CASSPPDRRNEKLFF. The gene calls are TRBV27 and TRBJ1-4; tentative D call: TRBD1 (6 bases). This CDR3 is 15 amino acids long. V lost 5 bases to trimming and J lost 5 bases, with 15 bases between them. The germline V gene encodes CDR1 MNHEY and CDR2 SMNVEV (reference sequence).

The V gene is TRBV9, the J gene TRBJ1-2; no definite D call. Germline CDR1 and CDR2: SGDLS and YYNGEE. The CDR3 spans 14 residues. V lost 6 bases and J 6 bases, leaving 18 bases between the germline ends. CDR3 nucleotide sequence: TGTGCCAGCACTGCCACGATGAGGGAAGATGGCTACACCTTC. Its translation is CASTATMREDGYTF.

The gene calls are TRBV12-2 and TRBJ2-1; TRBD2, the D gene given by the table, was not confirmed from the DNA. TRBV12-2 is a listed pseudogene. The CDR3 is 19 amino acids. CDR3 in DNA: TGTGCAAGTCGCTTAATCCCGCTAGCGGGAGGTACCCCCTACAATGAGCAGTTCTTC. It translates to CASRLIPLAGGTPYNEQFF.

The V call is TRBV19, the J call TRBJ2-5; TRBD1 might be the D (6 bases). Germline-derived CDR1 and CDR2 are LNHDA and SQIVND (reference sequence). The CDR3 spans 15 residues. The germline V and J ends were trimmed by 2 bases and 5 bases, with 15 bases remaining between them. The CDR3 DNA is TGTGCCAGTAGTATATCTTCGGGACATGCGGAGACCCAGTACTTC. As protein: CASSISSGHAETQYF.

This chain connects TRBV24-1 to TRBJ1-2, with D perhaps TRBD1 (6 bases). CDR3 length equals 15 residues. The germline gives CDR1 KGHDR, CDR2 SFDVKD. Trimming took off 3 bases at V and 4 bases at J, with 14 bases between the two ends. The CDR3 DNA is TGTGCCACCAGTGATAGTACAGGGACCCTCTATGGCTACACCTTC. This encodes CATSDSTGTLYGYTF.

This chain connects TRBV28 to TRBJ2-1; D gene ambiguous. The CDR3 has 11 residues. The V end lost 6 bases, the J end lost 5 bases, and 5 bases lay between the germline ends. Germline CDR1 and CDR2: MDHEN and SYDVKM. The chain's CDR3 is CASRRDNEQFF. DNA for the CDR3: TGTGCCAGCAGACGGGACAATGAGCAGTTCTTC.

The chain joins TRBV10-1 to TRBJ2-5; TRBD1 agrees at 7 bases. Unmatched junction bases numbered 7, after V lost 5 bases and J lost 4 bases. The V gene's germline CDR1 is WNHNN and CDR2 SYGVQD (reference sequence). The length of the CDR3 is 14 residues. This chain's CDR3 is CASSSGQITETQYF. Here the CDR3 DNA reads TGCGCCAGCAGTTCGGGACAGATAACAGAGACCCAGTACTTC.

This clone turned up a few times. The chain carries TRBV7-8 and TRBJ1-6; 8 bases map to TRBD1. The CDR3 length is 16 residues. J lost 9 bases, V lost 1 base, and 8 bases had no gene match. Per germline, CDR1 SGHVS and CDR2 FQNEAQ. This chain's CDR3 is CASSLESTGVFSPLHF. The CDR3 region has the DNA TGTGCCAGCAGCTTAGAGTCGACAGGGGTATTTTCACCCCTCCACTTT.